This TCR beta chain appears in the sequencing data of a study of a mutant IDH1 vaccine in newly diagnosed glioma. Study-level points and caveats: Vaccine-induced responses were seen in around 93% of patients, spanning several MHC alleles.

Germline values: CDR1 MNHEY, CDR2 SVGAGI. Trimming took 2 bases from V and 2 from J, leaving 9 bases between them. The CDR3 has 14 amino acids. In this sample, this clone turned up once. Its specificity is unknown. The assay was immunoSEQ multiplex PCR, and TCRdb's table has in-frame clones only and misses some. Counted here are about 46,000 clones, around 92% occurring once; the ten biggest clones make up roughly 2.4%. Regarding time point: week 35, safety follow-up. Each dose delivered 300 ug of mutant IDH1 20-mer peptide subcutaneously with imiquimod. The chain has TRBV6-5 and TRBJ1-2, with unresolved D. The input for sequencing was PBMCs, taken from a glioma patient whose treatment included an IDH1 peptide vaccine. The TCR was taken from a man aged 45-65 years with glioma. CDR3 in amino acids: CASSYATPNYGYTF. CDR3 DNA: TGTGCCAGCAGTTACGCCACCCCAAACTATGGCTACACCTTC.